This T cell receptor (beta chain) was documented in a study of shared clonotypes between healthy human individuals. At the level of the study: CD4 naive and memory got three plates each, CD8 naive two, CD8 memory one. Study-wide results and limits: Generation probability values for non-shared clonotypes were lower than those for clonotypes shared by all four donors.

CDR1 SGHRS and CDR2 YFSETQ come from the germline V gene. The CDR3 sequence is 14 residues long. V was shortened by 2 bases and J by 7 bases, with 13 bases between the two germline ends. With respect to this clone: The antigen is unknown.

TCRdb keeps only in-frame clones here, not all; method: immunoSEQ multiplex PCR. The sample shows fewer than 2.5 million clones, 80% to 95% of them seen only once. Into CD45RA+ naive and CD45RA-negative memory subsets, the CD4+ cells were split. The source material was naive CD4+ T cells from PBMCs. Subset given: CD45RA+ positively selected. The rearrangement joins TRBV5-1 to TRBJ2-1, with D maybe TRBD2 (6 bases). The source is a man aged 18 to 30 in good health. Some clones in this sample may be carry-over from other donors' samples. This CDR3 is CASSFGGGRNEQFF. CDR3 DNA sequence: TGCGCCAGCAGCTTTGGGGGAGGAAGGAATGAGCAGTTCTTC.